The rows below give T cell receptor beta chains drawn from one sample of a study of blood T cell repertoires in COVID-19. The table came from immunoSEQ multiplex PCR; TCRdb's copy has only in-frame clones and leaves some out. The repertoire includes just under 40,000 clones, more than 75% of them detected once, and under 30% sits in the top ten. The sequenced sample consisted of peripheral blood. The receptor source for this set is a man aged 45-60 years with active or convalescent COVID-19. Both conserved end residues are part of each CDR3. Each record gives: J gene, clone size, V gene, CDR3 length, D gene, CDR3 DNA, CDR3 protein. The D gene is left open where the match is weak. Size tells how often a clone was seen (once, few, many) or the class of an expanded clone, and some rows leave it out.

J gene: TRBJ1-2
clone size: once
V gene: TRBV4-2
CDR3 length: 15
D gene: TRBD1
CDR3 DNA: TGTGCCAGCAGCCCTGCCGACAGGGGGCGGGGGGGCTACACCTTC
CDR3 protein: CASSPADRGRGGYTF

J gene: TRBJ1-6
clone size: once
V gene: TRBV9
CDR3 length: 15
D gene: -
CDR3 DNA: TGTGCCAGCAGCATTCGGGCAGGGGACAATTCACCCCTCCACTTT
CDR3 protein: CASSIRAGDNSPLHF

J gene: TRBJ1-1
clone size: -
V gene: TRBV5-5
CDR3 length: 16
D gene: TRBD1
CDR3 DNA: TGTGCCACCAAAGCGGGACAGGGGGTGCTGAACACTGAAGCTTTCTTT
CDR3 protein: CATKAGQGVLNTEAFF

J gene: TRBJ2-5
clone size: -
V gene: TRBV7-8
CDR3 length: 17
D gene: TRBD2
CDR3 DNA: TGTGCCAGCAGTCCCAGAGGCGGGAGGGTGGGGCAAGAGACCCAGTACTTC
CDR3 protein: CASSPRGGRVGQETQYF

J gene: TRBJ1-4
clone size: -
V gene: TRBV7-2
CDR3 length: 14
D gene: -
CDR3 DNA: TGTGCCAGCAGCGGAGGGGTTACTGGTGAAAAACTGTTTTTT
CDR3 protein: CASSGGVTGEKLFF

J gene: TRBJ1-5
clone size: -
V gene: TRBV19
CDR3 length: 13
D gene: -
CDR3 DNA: TGTGCCAGTAGTATCCGCGGCAATCAGCCCCAGCATTTT
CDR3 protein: CASSIRGNQPQHF

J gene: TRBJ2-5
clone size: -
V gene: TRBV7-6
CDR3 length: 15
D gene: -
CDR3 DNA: TGTGCCAGCAGCTTCAACGTAGGGGTACAAGAGACCCAGTACTTC
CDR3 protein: CASSFNVGVQETQYF

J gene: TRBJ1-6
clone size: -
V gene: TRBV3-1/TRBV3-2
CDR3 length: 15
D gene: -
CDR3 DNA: TGTGCCAGCAGCCATGCAGGGTTAGAGAATTCACCCCTCCACTTT
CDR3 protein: CASSHAGLENSPLHF

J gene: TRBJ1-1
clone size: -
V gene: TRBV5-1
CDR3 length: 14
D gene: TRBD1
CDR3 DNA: TGCGCCAGCAGCTACGGACAGGGGCCCACTGAAGCTTTCTTT
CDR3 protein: CASSYGQGPTEAFF

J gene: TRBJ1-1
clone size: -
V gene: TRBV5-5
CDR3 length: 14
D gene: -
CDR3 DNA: TGTGCCAGCAGCTTGGATCCGGGGGTCACTGAAGCTTTCTTT
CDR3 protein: CASSLDPGVTEAFF

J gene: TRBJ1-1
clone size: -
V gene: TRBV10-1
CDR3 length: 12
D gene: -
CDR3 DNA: TGCGCCAGCAGGCGGAGAAACACTGAAGCTTTCTTT
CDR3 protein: CASRRRNTEAFF

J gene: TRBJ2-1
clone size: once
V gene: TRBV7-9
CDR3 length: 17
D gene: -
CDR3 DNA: TGTGCCAGCAGCTCCCCGGTGACGGGGCGGGGCGGTAATGAGCAGTTCTTC
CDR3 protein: CASSSPVTGRGGNEQFF

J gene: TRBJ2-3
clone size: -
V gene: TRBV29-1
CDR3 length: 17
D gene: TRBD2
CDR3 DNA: TGCAGCGTTGAAGATCTGCGGACTAGCAGACGCACAGATACGCAGTATTTT
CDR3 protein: CSVEDLRTSRRTDTQYF

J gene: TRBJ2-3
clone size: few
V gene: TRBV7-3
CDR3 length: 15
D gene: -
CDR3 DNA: TGTGCCAGCAGCTTAGGAACTACGCCCACAGATACGCAGTATTTT
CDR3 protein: CASSLGTTPTDTQYF

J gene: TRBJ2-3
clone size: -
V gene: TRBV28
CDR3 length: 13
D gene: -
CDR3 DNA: TGTGCCAGCAGTAAAACAGGGTTAGATACGCAGTATTTT
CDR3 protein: CASSKTGLDTQYF

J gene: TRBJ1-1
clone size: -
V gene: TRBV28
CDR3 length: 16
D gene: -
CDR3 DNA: TGTGCCAGCAGCCCCGGGGAGGGGGGTCGTATCACTGAAGCTTTCTTT
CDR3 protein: CASSPGEGGRITEAFF

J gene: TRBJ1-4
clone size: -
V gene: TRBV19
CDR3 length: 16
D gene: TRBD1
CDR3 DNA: TGTGCCAGTAGTCGCTCCGGGACAGGGTGGAATGAAAAACTGTTTTTT
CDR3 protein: CASSRSGTGWNEKLFF

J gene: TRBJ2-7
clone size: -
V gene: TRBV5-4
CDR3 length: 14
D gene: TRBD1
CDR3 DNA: TGTGCCAGCAGCCTCAGACAGGGGGAGTACGAGCAGTACTTC
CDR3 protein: CASSLRQGEYEQYF

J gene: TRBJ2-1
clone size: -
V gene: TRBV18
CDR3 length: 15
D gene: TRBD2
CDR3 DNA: TGTGCCAGCTCACTGGCGGGGGGCGCCCACAATGAGCAGTTCTTC
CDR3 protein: CASSLAGGAHNEQFF

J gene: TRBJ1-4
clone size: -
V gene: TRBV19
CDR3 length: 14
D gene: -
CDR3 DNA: TGTGCCAGTAGTATAGGGACAGCTGATGAAAAACTGTTTTTT
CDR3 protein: CASSIGTADEKLFF

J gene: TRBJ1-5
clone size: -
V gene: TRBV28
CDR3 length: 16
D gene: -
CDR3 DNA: TGTGCCAGCAGTTTGCAGTCATTTGAAAGCAATCAGCCCCAGCATTTT
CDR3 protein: CASSLQSFESNQPQHF

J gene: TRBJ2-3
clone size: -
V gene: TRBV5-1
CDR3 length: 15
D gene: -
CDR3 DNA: TGCGCCAGCAGCGGGGACTCCCTGGGCACAGATACGCAGTATTTT
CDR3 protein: CASSGDSLGTDTQYF

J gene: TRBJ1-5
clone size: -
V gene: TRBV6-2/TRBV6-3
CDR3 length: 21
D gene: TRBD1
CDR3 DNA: TGTGCCAGCAGTTACTCCCTGGGTTGGGGACAGGGGGAGAGGCGCAATCAGCCCCAGCATTTT
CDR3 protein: CASSYSLGWGQGERRNQPQHF

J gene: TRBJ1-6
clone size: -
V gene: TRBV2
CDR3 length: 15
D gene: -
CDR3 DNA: TGTGCCACCCAGCGGGGTGGACAGATTACTTCACCCCTCCACTTT
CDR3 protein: CATQRGGQITSPLHF

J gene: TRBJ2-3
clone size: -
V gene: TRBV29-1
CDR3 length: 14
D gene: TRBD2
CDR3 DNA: TGCAGCGCCCAAGGTGGCGGGAGAACAGATACGCAGTATTTT
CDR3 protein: CSAQGGGRTDTQYF

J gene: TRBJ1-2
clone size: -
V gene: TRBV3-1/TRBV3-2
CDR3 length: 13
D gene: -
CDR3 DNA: TGTGCCAGCAGCCAAGCAAGAGGGCAAGGCTACACCTTC
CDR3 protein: CASSQARGQGYTF

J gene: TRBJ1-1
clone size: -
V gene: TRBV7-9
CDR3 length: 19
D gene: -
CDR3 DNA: TGTGCCAGCAGCTTCGGTAGGACAAGGAGGACAGTCATGAACACTGAAGCTTTCTTT
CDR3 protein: CASSFGRTRRTVMNTEAFF

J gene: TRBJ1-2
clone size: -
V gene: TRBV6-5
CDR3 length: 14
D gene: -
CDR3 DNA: TGTGCCAGCAGCACAGGGTTCGTAGACTATGGCTACACCTTC
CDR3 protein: CASSTGFVDYGYTF

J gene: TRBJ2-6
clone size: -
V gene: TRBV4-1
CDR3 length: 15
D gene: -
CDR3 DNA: TGCGCCAGCATGCCCCCGGGATCCGGGGCCAACGTCCTGACTTTC
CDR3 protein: CASMPPGSGANVLTF

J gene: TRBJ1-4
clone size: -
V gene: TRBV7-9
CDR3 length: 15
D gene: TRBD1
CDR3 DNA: TGTGCCAGCAGCTTCTTCGGGACAGAAAGTGAAAAACTGTTTTTT
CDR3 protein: CASSFFGTESEKLFF

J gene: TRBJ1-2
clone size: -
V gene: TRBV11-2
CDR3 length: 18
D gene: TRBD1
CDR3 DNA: TGTGCCAGCAGCCCAGGGACAGGGGGAATCCACGCTAACTATGGCTACACCTTC
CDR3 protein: CASSPGTGGIHANYGYTF

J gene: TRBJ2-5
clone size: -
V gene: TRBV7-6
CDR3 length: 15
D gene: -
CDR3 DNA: TGTGCCAGCAGCTTCAACGAGGAGGTGAGAGAGACCCAGTACTTC
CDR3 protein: CASSFNEEVRETQYF

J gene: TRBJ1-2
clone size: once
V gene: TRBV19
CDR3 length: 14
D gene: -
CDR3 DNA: TGTGCCAGTAGTATGAATCAGAATAACTATGGCTACACCTTC
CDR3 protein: CASSMNQNNYGYTF

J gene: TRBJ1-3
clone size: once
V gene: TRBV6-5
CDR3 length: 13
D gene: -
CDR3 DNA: TGTGCCAGCGGCCTTCATTCTGGAAACACCATATATTTT
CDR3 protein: CASGLHSGNTIYF

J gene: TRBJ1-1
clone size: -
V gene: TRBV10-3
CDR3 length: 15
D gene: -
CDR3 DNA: TGTGCCATCAGTGAGAGGCAGGGAAGTAACTCTGAAGCTTTCTTT
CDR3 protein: CAISERQGSNSEAFF

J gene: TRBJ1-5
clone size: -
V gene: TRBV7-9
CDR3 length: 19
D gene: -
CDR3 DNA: TGTGCCAGCAGCCAAGGATGGGGGGAGCCCATACATAGCAATCAGCCCCAGCATTTT
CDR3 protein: CASSQGWGEPIHSNQPQHF

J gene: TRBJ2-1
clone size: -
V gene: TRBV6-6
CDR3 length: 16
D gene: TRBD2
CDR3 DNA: TGTGCCAGCAGTTACTCAACTAGCGGGGGAGACAATGAGCAGTTCTTC
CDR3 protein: CASSYSTSGGDNEQFF

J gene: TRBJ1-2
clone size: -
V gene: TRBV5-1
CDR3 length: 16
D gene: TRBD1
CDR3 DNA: TGCGCCAGCAGCGGGGAGCTCAGGGGGAATCCTCCGGGCTACACCTTC
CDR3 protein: CASSGELRGNPPGYTF

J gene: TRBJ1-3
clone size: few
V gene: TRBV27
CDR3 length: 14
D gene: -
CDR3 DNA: TGTGCCAGCAGTCCAAACTACGCTGGAAACACCATATATTTT
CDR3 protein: CASSPNYAGNTIYF

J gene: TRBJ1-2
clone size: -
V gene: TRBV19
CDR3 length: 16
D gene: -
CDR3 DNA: TGTGCCAGTAGTGACTCCGACAGGAACTCTAACTATGGCTACACCTTC
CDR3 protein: CASSDSDRNSNYGYTF